This is a list of T cell receptor beta chains from one sample in a study of OX40 agonist ivuxolimab in advanced cancers. Data came from immunoSEQ multiplex PCR; TCRdb stores just in-frame clones and leaves some out. The sample includes around 58,000 clones, approximately 94% of them seen just once. The specimen was CD4+ or CD8+ T cells sorted from blood, collected in a trial of the OX40 agonist ivuxolimab. The source of these receptors is an adult with an advanced solid tumor such as melanoma, head and neck, liver or kidney cancer. CDR3s include the opening cysteine and the closing phenylalanine or tryptophan.

V	J	CDR3
TRBV7-3	TRBJ2-3	CASSSGTSGSTDTQYF
TRBV6-7	TRBJ1-1	CASSYTLAANTEAFF
TRBV7-9	TRBJ2-3	CASSWGGSADTQYF
TRBV13	TRBJ2-2	CASNPTTGELFF
TRBV4-3	TRBJ2-2	CASSQETAVSRTGELFF
TRBV7-2	TRBJ2-1	CASSLERMSSYNEQFF
TRBV27	TRBJ1-3	CASSLLGQGNTIYF
TRBV5-6	TRBJ2-7	CASSLGTASYEQYF
TRBV7-9	TRBJ2-7	CASSFTELGEQYF
TRBV13	TRBJ1-5	CASSSRRDRGSSNQPQHF
TRBV4-2	TRBJ2-7	CASSSGTSYEQYF
TRBV11-3	TRBJ2-2	CASSLSGTSVTGELFF
TRBV27	TRBJ1-2	CASSSLQAIYGYTF
TRBV6-5	TRBJ2-7	CASRSRSEDSYEQYF
TRBV4-2	TRBJ1-2	CASSQTGTPSFNGYTF
TRBV5-1	TRBJ2-1	CASSMDRGDEQFF
TRBV7-6	TRBJ2-7	CASSPQGTAWYEQYF
TRBV5-1	TRBJ1-1	CASSLAVNTEAFF
TRBV15	TRBJ2-1	CATSIGRHNEQFF
TRBV7-9	TRBJ1-2	CASSLGPGTGTYPHYGYTF
TRBV11-2	TRBJ2-7	CASSLDESGRWSYEQYF
TRBV7-9	TRBJ2-7	CASSLVAHEQYF
TRBV7-6	TRBJ2-1	CASSLGGDEQFF
TRBV7-9	TRBJ2-1	CASSSTSGSKNEQFF
TRBV29-1	TRBJ2-1	CSVEGRTGTSLYNEQFF
TRBV28	TRBJ2-2	CASSFGTSGHTGELFF
TRBV4-1	TRBJ2-7	CASSQRDRGYEQYF
TRBV5-4	TRBJ1-4	CASSLQGGEKLFF
TRBV19	TRBJ2-7	CASSIVGLPTYEQYF
TRBV5-6	TRBJ2-7	CASSGGQLSYEQYF
TRBV19	TRBJ2-7	CASRVTSSSYEQYF
TRBV4-2	TRBJ2-5	CASSPSAGPEEQYF
TRBV7-8	TRBJ2-7	CASSEMGSYEQYF